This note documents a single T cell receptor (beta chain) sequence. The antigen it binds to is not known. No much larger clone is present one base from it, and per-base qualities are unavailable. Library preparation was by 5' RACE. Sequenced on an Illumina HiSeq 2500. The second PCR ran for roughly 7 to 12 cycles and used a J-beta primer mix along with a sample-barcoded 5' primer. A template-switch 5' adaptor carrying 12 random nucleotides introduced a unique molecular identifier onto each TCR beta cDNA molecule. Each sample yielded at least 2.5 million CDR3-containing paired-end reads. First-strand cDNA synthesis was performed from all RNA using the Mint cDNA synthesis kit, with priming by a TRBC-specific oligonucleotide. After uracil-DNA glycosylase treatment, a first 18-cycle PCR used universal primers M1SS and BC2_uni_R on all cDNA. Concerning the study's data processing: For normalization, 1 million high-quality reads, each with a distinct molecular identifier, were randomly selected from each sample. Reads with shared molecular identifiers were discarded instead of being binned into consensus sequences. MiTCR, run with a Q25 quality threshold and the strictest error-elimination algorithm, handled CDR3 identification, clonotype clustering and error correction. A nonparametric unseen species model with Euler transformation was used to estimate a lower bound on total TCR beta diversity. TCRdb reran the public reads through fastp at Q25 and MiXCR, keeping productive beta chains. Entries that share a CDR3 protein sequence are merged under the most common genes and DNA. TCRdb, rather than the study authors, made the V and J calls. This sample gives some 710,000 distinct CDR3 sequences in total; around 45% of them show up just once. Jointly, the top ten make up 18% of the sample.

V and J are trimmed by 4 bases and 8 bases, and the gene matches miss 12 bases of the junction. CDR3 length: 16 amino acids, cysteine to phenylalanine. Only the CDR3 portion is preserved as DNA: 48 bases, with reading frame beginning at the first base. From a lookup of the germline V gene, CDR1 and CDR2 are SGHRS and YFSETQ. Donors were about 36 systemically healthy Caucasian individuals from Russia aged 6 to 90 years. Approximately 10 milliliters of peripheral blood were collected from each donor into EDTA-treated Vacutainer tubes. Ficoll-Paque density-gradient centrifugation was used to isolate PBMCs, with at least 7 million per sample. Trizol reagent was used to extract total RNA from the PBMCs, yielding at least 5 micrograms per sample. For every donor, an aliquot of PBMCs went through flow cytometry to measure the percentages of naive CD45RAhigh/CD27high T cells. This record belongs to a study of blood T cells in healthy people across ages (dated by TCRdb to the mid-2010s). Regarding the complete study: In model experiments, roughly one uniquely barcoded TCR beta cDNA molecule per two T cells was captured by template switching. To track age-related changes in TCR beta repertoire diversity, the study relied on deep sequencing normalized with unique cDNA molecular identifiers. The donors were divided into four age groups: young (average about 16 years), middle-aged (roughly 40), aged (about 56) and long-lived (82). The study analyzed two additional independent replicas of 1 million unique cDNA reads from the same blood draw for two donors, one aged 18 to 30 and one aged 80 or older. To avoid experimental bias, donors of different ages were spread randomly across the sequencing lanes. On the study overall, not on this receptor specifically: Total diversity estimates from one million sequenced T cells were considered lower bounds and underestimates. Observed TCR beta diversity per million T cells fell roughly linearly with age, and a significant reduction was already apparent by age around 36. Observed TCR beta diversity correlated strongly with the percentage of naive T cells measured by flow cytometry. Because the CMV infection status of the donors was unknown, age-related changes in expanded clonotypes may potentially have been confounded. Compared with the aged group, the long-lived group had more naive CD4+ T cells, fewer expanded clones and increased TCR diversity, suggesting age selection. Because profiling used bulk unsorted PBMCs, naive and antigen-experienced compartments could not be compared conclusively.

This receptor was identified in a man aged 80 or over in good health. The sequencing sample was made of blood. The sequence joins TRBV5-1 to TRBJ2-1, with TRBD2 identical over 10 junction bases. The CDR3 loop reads CASSGLLAGSSDEQFF. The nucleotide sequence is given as TGCGCCAGCAGCGGCTTACTAGCGGGATCCAGCGATGAGCAGTTCTTC.